This TCR beta chain was captured by sequencing in a study of PD-L1 blockade in urothelial cancer. Time point indicated: pretreatment peripheral blood. Data came from immunoSEQ multiplex PCR; TCRdb stores just in-frame clones and leaves some out. The table has approximately 67,000 clones, about 90% seen once. The sequence was obtained from a man aged 55 to 70 with urothelial cancer. The source was PBMCs, collected around atezolizumab (anti-PD-L1) treatment.

CDR3 sequence (DNA): TGTGCCAGCAGTGCCCGGGACAGGTCTTCAACTTTCTTT. This sequence encodes CASSARDRSSTFF. This rearrangement joins TRBV6-1 to TRBJ1-1; 8 nucleotides match TRBD1. The germline gives CDR1 MNHNS, CDR2 SASEGT. Losses at the gene ends were 4 bases for V and 12 bases for J; bases not matched to a gene: 10. The CDR3 has 13 residues.